This T cell receptor beta chain was obtained from a study of control samples from healthy donors and cancer patients. Clones were read by immunoSEQ multiplex PCR, and TCRdb kept only the in-frame ones, dropping some. The sample lists 120,000 or so clones; just over 90% were seen once. CDR3 length: 18 amino acids. Germline V lookup: CDR1 SGHTA, CDR2 FQGNSA. V lost 5 bases to trimming and J lost 2 bases, with 23 bases between them. The origin of this receptor is a man in his fifties with head and neck cancer. The chain combines TRBV7-2 with TRBJ2-3; D is perhaps TRBD2 (7 bases). Material for sequencing was PBMCs. As DNA, the CDR3 is TGTGCCAGCAGCCTTCTGGCGGGGGCCAAATTACTCACAGATACGCAGTATTTT. It is translated as CASSLLAGAKLLTDTQYF. Drawing the rest from reference TRBV7-2 and TRBJ2-3, the complete variable domain is GAGVSQSPSNKVTEKGKDVELRCDPISGHTALYWYRQSLGQGLEFLIYFQGNSAPDKSGLPSDRFSAERTGGSVSTLTIQRTQQEDSAVYLCASSLLAGAKLLTDTQYFGPGTRLTVL.